Below, 13 T cell receptor beta chains from the same sample are listed, as sequenced in a study of blood T cell repertoires in COVID-19. Here immunoSEQ multiplex PCR was the method, and the copy in TCRdb shows in-frame clones only, minus some. The repertoire includes under 200,000 clones, around 81% of them detected once, and over 2.5% sits in the top ten. Sequencing input: peripheral blood. Receptors originate from a human donor with acute or convalescent COVID-19. The donor label of this sample is uncertain.

The chain combines TRBV7-8 with TRBJ1-5; possible D gene TRBD1, 5 bases. The CDR3 is 15 amino acids. The germline gives CDR1 SGHVS, CDR2 FQNEAQ. V gave up 1 base and J gave up 6 bases, with 13 bases separating them. The CDR3 loop reads CASSLVAGGGQPQHF. CDR3 coding DNA: TGTGCCAGCAGCTTAGTCGCGGGGGGTGGTCAGCCCCAGCATTTT.

This clone was recorded only once. This sequence joins TRBV3-1 (or the pseudogene TRBV3-2) and TRBJ1-1, with TRBD1 matching 12 bases. CDR1 and CDR2 from the germline V gene are LGHDT and YNNKEL (reference sequence). V gave up 5 bases and J gave up 4 bases; unmatched junction bases: 5. The CDR3 length is 15 residues. This CDR3 reads CASSGWDRGRTEAFF. CDR3 sequence (DNA): TGTGCCAGCAGCGGCTGGGACAGGGGGCGCACTGAAGCTTTCTTT.

The rearrangement uses TRBV6-5 and TRBJ2-1; 9 positions agree with TRBD2. The V gene end was trimmed by 8 bases and the J gene end by 15 bases; junction bases not matched to a gene: 20. CDR3 length: 15 residues. The germline gives CDR1 MNHEY, CDR2 SVGAGI. CDR3 bases: TGTGCCAGCTCCCACACGGCTAGCGGGAACCCCTTTACGTTCTTC. Amino acids: CASSHTASGNPFTFF.

This chain connects TRBV7-2 to TRBJ2-7; D may be TRBD2 (6 bases). Trimming removed 2 bases at V and 0 bases at J, with 14 bases between. The CDR3 has 16 amino acids. Germline CDR1 SGHTA, CDR2 FQGNSA. CDR3 residues: CASSLRGTPHSYEQYF. The CDR3 DNA reads as TGTGCCAGCAGCTTACGTGGGACTCCGCACTCCTACGAGCAGTACTTC.

V gene TRBV27 combines with J gene TRBJ2-2; D is perhaps TRBD1 (6 bases). Germline lookup yields CDR1 MNHEY and CDR2 SMNVEV (reference sequence). CDR3 length: 17 amino acids. V lost 1 base and J 5 bases, leaving 17 bases between the germline ends. In DNA, the CDR3 is TGTGCCAGCAGTTTATGGGGTCAGGGGAAAGGAACCGGGGAGCTGTTTTTT. It codes for CASSLWGQGKGTGELFF.

The rearrangement joins TRBV24-1 to TRBJ1-2; D ambiguous. CDR1 and CDR2 (germline): KGHDR, SFDVKD. The V end lost 4 bases, the J end lost 1 base, and 6 bases lay between the germline ends. The CDR3 is made up of 13 amino acids. The CDR3 sequence: CATSEAGNYGYTF. CDR3 nucleotide sequence: TGTGCCACCAGTGAGGCAGGTAACTATGGCTACACCTTC.

The CDR3 reads CASSPSTGGMETQYF. The CDR3 DNA reads as TGTGCCAGTAGCCCTTCGACAGGGGGGATGGAGACCCAGTACTTC. V gene TRBV19 combines with J gene TRBJ2-5; TRBD1 aligns across 9 bases. The J segment lost 5 bases and the V segment lost 6 bases, leaving 10 bases of the junction unmatched. Per the germline V gene, CDR1 is LNHDA and CDR2 is SQIVND (reference sequence). This CDR3 is built from 15 residues.

The chain couples TRBV19 to TRBJ1-4, with TRBD1 identical over 8 bases. Germline V gene sequence: CDR1 LNHDA, CDR2 SQIVND (reference sequence). After removal of 6 bases from V and 8 bases from J, the junction contained 8 bases not matched to a gene. The CDR3 sequence is 14 residues long. CDR3 in DNA: TGTGCCAGTAGCCTCAGGGGGCTTGAGGAAAAACTGTTTTTT. Translated, it gives CASSLRGLEEKLFF.

This chain connects TRBV3-1 (or the pseudogene TRBV3-2) to TRBJ2-1; weak D call: TRBD2 (6 bases). The CDR3 contains 16 residues. The V end lost 1 base, the J end lost 3 bases, and 13 bases lay between the germline ends. The germline CDR1 and CDR2 sequences are LGHDT and YNNKEL (reference sequence). The CDR3 nucleotides are TGTGCCAGCAGCCAAGTTCGCGGGGCCTACTACAATGAGCAGTTCTTC. Protein sequence: CASSQVRGAYYNEQFF.

The rearrangement joins TRBV18 to TRBJ2-3; 9 bases map to TRBD2. CDR3 length: 17 amino acids. V shed 2 bases, J shed 0 bases, and the junction held 6 bases outside the gene matches. Germline V gene data show CDR1 as KGHSH and CDR2 as LQKENI. The CDR3 nucleotides are TGTGCCAGCTCACCAAGCCCGGGACTAGCTAGCACAGATACGCAGTATTTT. Amino acid sequence: CASSPSPGLASTDTQYF.

This chain uses TRBV14 with TRBJ2-1, with D maybe TRBD2 (6 bases). Trimming took off 4 bases at V and 7 bases at J, with 11 bases between the two ends. Germline V gives CDR1 SGHDN, CDR2 FVKESK. CDR3 length: 13 amino acids. The CDR3 protein is CASSPRLENEQFF. The CDR3 DNA reads as TGTGCCAGCAGCCCCCGACTAGAGAATGAGCAGTTCTTC. Full variable domain (missing parts from reference TRBV14 and TRBJ2-1): EAGVTQFPSHSVIEKGQTVTLRCDPISGHDNLYWYRRVMGKEIKFLLHFVKESKQDESGMPNNRFLAERTGGTYSTLKVQPAELEDSGVYFCASSPRLENEQFFGPGTRLTVL.

The chain carries TRBV5-4 and TRBJ2-3; TRBD2 matches 12 bases. CDR1 is SGHNT, CDR2 YYREEE, per germline (reference sequence). The CDR3 runs to 15 residues. V dropped 3 bases and J dropped 5; count of bases not matched to a gene: 4. The CDR3 sequence is CASSWPSGGGDTQYF. The CDR3 coding sequence is TGTGCCAGCAGCTGGCCTAGCGGGGGGGGAGATACGCAGTATTTT.

The rearrangement joins TRBV10-3 to TRBJ2-3; 12 positions agree with TRBD2. This CDR3 spans 16 amino acids. Germline V gene lookup returns CDR1 ENHRY and CDR2 SYGVKD. V lost 3 bases to trimming and J lost 6 bases; unmatched junction nucleotides: 7. The CDR3 DNA reads TGTGCCATCAGTGATCCTACTAGCGGGGGGCCGGATACGCAGTATTTT. The encoded protein is CAISDPTSGGPDTQYF.